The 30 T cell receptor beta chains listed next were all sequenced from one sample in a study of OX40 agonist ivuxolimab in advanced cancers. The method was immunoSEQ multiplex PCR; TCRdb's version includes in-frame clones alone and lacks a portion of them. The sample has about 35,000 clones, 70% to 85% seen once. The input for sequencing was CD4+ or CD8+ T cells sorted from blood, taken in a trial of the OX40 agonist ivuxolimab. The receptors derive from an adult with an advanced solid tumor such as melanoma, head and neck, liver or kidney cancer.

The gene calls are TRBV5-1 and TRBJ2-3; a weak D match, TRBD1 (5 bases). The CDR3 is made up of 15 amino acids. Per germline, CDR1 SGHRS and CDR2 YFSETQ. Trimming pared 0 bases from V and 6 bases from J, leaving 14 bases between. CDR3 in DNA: TGCGCCAGCAGCTTGGCTCAGGGCTCGTCCGATACGCAGTATTTT. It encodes CASSLAQGSSDTQYF.

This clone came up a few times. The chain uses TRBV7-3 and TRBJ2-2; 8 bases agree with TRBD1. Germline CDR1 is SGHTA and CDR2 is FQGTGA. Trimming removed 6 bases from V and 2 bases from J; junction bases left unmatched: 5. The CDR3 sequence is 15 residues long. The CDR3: CASRPTGGNTGELFF. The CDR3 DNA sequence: TGTGCCAGCAGACCCACAGGGGGAAACACCGGGGAGCTGTTTTTT.

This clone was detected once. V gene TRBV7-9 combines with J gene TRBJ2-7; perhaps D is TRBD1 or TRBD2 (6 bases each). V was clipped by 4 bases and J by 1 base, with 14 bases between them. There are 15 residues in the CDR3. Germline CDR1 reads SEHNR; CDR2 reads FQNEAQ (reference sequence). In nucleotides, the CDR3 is TGTGCCAGCAGCTCCCTTCCGGGGGCGTCCTACGAGCAGTACTTC. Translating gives CASSSLPGASYEQYF.

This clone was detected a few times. The CDR3 loop reads CASSLPGQGALNTGELFF. The CDR3, as DNA: TGTGCCAGCTCACTCCCGGGACAGGGGGCCCTAAACACCGGGGAGCTGTTTTTT. This chain joins TRBV18 and TRBJ2-2; 12 nucleotides align to TRBD1. CDR3 size: 18 residues. CDR1 and CDR2 (germline): KGHSH, LQKENI. V trimming: 4 bases; J trimming: 2 bases; junction bases outside the gene matches: 8.

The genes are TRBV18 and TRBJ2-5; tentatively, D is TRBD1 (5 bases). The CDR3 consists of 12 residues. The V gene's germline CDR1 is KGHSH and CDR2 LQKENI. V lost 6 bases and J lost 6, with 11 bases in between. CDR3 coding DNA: TGTGCCAGCTCGGACCAGGGCCAGACCCAGTACTTC. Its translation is CASSDQGQTQYF. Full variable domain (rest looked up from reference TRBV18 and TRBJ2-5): NAGVMQNPRHLVRRRGQEARLRCSPMKGHSHVYWYRQLPEEGLKFMVYLQKENIIDESGMPKERFSAEFPKEGPSILRIQQVVRGDSAAYFCASSDQGQTQYFGPGTRLLVL.

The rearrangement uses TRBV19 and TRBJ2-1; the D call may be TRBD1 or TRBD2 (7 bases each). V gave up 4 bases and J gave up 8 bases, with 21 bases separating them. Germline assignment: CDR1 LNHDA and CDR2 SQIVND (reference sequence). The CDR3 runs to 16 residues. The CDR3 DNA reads TGTGCCAGTAGTACGGCTTGGGCAGGGGGGGAGGATGAGCAGTTCTTC. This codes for CASSTAWAGGEDEQFF. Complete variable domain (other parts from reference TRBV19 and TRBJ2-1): DGGITQSPKYLFRKEGQNVTLSCEQNLNHDAMYWYRQDPGQGLRLIYYSQIVNDFQKGDIAEGYSVSREKKESFPLTVTSAQKNPTAFYLCASSTAWAGGEDEQFFGPGTRLTVL.

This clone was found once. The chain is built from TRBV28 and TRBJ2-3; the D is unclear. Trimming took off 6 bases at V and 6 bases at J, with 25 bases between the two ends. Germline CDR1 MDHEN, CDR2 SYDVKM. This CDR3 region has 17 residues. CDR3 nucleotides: TGTGCCAGCAGCCCGTTGATGGGCAGGTCCCTTACCGATACGCAGTATTTT. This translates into CASSPLMGRSLTDTQYF.

The CDR3 loop reads CASRPSGREAGELFF. CDR3 sequence (DNA): TGTGCCAGCCGTCCCAGCGGGAGGGAAGCCGGGGAGCTGTTTTTT. The chain links TRBV6-1 to TRBJ2-2; 10 bases are a match to TRBD2. Germline CDR1 and CDR2: MNHNS and SASEGT. V lost 8 bases to trimming and J lost 6 bases; unmatched junction nucleotides: 9. This CDR3 comprises 15 residues.

The CDR3: CASSLGTGDTGELFF. In DNA form, the CDR3 reads TGCGCCAGCAGCTTGGGGACAGGGGACACCGGGGAGCTGTTTTTT. The J gene is TRBJ2-2, the V gene TRBV5-1, with 9 bases fitting TRBD1. Germline trimming cut 0 bases from V and 3 bases from J; bases unmatched to any gene: 0. The CDR3 runs 15 residues. Germline lookup yields CDR1 SGHRS and CDR2 YFSETQ.

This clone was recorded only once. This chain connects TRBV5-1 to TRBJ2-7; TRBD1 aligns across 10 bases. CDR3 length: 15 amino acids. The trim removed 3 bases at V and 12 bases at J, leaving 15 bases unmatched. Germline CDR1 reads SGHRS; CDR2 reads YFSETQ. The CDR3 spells CASSSGGQGFGVRYF. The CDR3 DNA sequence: TGCGCCAGCAGCTCCGGGGGACAGGGGTTTGGAGTTCGGTACTTC.

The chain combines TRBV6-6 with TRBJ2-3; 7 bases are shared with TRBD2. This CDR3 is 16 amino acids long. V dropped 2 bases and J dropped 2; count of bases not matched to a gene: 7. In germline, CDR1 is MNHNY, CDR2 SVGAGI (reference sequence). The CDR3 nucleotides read TGTGCCAGCAGTTACGGACTAGGCACCAACACAGATACGCAGTATTTT. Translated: CASSYGLGTNTDTQYF.

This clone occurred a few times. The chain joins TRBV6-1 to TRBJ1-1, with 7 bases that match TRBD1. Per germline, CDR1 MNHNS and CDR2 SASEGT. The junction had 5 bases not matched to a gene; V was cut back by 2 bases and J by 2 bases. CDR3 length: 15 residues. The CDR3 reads CASSEQGVSNTEAFF. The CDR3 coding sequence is TGTGCCAGCAGTGAACAGGGGGTAAGCAACACTGAAGCTTTCTTT.

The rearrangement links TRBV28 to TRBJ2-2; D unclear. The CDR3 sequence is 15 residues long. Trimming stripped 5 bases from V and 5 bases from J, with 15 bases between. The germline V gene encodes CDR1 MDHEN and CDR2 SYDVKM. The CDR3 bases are TGTGCCAGCAGTCCCCTTGCTTTGGGTACCGGGGAGCTGTTTTTT. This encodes CASSPLALGTGELFF.

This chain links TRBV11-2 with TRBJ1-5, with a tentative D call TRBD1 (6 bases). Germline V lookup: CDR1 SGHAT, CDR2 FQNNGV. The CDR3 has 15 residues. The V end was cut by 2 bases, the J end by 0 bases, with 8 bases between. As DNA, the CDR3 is TGTGCCAGCAGCTTACGGACAGATAGCAATCAGCCCCAGCATTTT. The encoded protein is CASSLRTDSNQPQHF.

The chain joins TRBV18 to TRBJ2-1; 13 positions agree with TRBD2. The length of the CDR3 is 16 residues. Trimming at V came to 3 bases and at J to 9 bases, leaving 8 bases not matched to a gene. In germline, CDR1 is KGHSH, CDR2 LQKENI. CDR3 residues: CASSPRTSGSHGEQFF. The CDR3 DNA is TGTGCCAGCTCACCGCGGACTAGCGGGAGTCACGGTGAGCAGTTCTTC.

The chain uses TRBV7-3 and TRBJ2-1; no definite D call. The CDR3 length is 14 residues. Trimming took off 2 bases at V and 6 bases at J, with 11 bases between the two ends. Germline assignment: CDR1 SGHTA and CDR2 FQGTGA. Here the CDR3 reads CASSLGAGGNEQFF. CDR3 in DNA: TGTGCCAGCAGCTTAGGAGCAGGTGGCAATGAGCAGTTCTTC.

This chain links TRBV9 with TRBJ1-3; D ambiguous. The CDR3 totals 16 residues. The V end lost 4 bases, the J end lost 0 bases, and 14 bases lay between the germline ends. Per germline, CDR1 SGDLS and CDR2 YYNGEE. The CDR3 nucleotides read TGTGCCAGCAGCCCCCCCGGCGCAGCCTCTGGAAACACCATATATTTT. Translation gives CASSPPGAASGNTIYF.

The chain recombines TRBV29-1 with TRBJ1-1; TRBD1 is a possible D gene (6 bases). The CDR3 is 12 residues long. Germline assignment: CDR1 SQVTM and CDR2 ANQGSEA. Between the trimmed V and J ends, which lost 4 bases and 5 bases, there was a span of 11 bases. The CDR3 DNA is TGCAGCGTTGGTCGGGGGACAACTGAAGCTTTCTTT. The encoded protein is CSVGRGTTEAFF.

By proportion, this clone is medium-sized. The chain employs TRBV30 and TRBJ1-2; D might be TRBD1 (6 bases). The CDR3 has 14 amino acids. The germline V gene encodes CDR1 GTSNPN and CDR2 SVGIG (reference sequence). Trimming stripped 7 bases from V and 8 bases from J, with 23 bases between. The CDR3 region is CASPGVTGLGGYTF. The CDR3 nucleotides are TGTGCCTCTCCAGGGGTGACAGGTCTAGGGGGCTACACCTTC.

CDR3 nucleotide sequence: TGTGCCAGCAGTGAAGCGGGCGTTCCTTCACCCCTCCACTTT. Residues: CASSEAGVPSPLHF. This chain connects TRBV6-1 to TRBJ1-6; D is ambiguous. V dropped 0 bases and J dropped 9 bases, with 9 bases sitting between them. The CDR3 is 14 residues long. Germline values: CDR1 MNHNS, CDR2 SASEGT.

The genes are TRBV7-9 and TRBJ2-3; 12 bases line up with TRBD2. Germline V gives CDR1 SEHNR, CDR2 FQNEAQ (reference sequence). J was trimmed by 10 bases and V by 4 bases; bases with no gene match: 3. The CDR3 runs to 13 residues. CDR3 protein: CASSWTSGASQYF. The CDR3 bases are TGTGCCAGCAGCTGGACTAGCGGGGCTTCGCAGTATTTT.

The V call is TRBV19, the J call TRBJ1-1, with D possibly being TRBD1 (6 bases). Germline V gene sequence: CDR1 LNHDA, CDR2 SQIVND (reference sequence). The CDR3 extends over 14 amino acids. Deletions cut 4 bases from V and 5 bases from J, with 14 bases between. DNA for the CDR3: TGTGCCAGTAGTAGATGGGGGGCAGAGACTGAAGCTTTCTTT. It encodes CASSRWGAETEAFF. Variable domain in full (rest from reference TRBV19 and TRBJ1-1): DGGITQSPKYLFRKEGQNVTLSCEQNLNHDAMYWYRQDPGQGLRLIYYSQIVNDFQKGDIAEGYSVSREKKESFPLTVTSAQKNPTAFYLCASSRWGAETEAFFGQGTRLTVV.

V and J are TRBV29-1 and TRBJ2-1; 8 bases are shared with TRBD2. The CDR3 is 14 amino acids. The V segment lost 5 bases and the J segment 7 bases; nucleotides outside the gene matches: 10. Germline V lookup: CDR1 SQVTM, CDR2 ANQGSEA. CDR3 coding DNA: TGCAGCGTTTTAGCGGGACCAGGCGGGAATGAGCAGTTCTTC. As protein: CSVLAGPGGNEQFF.

The CDR3 DNA sequence: TGTGCCAGCAGCGAGGAAGGCGTGGGGGATACGCAGTATTTT. This sequence encodes CASSEEGVGDTQYF. The J gene is TRBJ2-3, the V gene TRBV5-4; D gene uncertain. The CDR3 consists of 14 residues. With 4 bases removed from V and 6 bases from J, the gap between germline ends came to 15 bases. CDR1 is SGHNT and CDR2 is YYREEE in the germline V gene (reference sequence).

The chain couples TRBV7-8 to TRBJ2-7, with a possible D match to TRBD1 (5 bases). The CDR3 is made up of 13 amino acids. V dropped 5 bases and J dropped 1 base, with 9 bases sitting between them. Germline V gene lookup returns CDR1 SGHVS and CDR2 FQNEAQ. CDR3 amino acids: CASSHDSSYEQYF. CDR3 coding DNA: TGTGCCAGCAGCCACGACAGTTCCTACGAGCAGTACTTC.

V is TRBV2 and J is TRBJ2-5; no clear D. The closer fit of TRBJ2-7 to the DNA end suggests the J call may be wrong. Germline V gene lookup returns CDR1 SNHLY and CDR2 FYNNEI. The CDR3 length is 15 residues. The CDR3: CASSARPRPSYEQYF. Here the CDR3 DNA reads TGTGCCAGCAGTGCGAGGCCAAGGCCGTCCTACGAGCAGTACTTC.

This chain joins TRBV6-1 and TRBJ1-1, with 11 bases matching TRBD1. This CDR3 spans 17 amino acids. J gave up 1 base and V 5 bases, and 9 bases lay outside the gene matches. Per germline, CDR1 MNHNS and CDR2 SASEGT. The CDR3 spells CASSKGQGAHWNTEAFF. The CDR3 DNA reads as TGTGCCAGCAGTAAAGGACAGGGGGCGCATTGGAACACTGAAGCTTTCTTT.

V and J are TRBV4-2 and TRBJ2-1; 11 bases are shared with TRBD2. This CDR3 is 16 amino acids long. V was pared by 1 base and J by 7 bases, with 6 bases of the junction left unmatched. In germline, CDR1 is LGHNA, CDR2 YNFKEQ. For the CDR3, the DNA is TGTGCCAGCAGCCAAGGTATCTGGACTAGCGGGAATGAGCAGTTCTTC. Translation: CASSQGIWTSGNEQFF.

CDR3 DNA: TGTGCCAGCAGCTCATCTAGAAATGAGCAGTTCTTC. Protein: CASSSSRNEQFF. The chain employs TRBV7-9 and TRBJ2-1, with D unclear. Trimming left V 4 bases short and J 7 bases short, with 8 bases between. The germline gives CDR1 SEHNR, CDR2 FQNEAQ (reference sequence). This CDR3 has 12 amino acids.

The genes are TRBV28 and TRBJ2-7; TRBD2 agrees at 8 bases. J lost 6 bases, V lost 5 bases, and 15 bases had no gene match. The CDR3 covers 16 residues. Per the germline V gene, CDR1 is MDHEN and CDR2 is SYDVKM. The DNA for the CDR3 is TGTGCCAGCAGTACTTCTTGGGGACTAGGTGTGGTCGAGCAGTACTTC. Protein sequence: CASSTSWGLGVVEQYF.